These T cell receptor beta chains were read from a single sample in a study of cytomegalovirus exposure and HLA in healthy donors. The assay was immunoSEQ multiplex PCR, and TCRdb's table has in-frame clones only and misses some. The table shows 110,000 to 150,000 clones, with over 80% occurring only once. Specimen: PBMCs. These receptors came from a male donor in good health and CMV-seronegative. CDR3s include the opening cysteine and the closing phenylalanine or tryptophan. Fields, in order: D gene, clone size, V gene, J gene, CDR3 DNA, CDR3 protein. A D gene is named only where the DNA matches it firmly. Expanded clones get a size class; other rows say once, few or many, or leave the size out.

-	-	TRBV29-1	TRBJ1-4	TGCAGCGTCGGGGGGAGTATAAATGAAAAACTGTTTTTT	CSVGGSINEKLFF
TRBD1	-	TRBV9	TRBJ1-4	TGTGCCAGCAGCGTCTCCCCAGACAGGGGTGAAAAACTGTTTTTT	CASSVSPDRGEKLFF
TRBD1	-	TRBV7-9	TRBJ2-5	TGTGCCAGCAGCTTGTGGTCCGGGACAGGCCTACAAGAGACCCAGTACTTC	CASSLWSGTGLQETQYF
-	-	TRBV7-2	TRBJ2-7	TGTGCCAGCAGCTTAGACGGGGGGCTTAACGAGCAGTACTTC	CASSLDGGLNEQYF
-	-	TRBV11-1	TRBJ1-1	TGTGCCAGCAGCTCAGGACAGCCAAACACTGAAGCTTTCTTT	CASSSGQPNTEAFF
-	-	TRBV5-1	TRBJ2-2	TGCGCCAGCAGCTACGAGCTAACCACCGGGGAGCTGTTTTTT	CASSYELTTGELFF
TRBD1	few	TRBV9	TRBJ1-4	TGTGCCAGCAGCCTGAGGACAGGGGCGAATGAAAAACTGTTTTTT	CASSLRTGANEKLFF
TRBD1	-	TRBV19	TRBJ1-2	TGTGCCAGCCATCCTCGACAGGGGGCGGATGGCTACACCTTC	CASHPRQGADGYTF
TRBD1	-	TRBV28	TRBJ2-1	TGTGCCAGCAGGTCCGGGACAGTTTCCTACAATGAGCAGTTCTTC	CASRSGTVSYNEQFF
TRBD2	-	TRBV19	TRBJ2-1	TGTGCCAGTAGTATGGTCGCCCAGCGGGGGGGCCTCGGGAATGAGCAGTTCTTC	CASSMVAQRGGLGNEQFF
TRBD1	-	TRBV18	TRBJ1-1	TGTGCCAGCTCACATAAAGGCGGACAGGGGGATCGGTGGAACACTGAAGCTTTCTTT	CASSHKGGQGDRWNTEAFF
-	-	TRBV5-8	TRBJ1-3	TGTGCCAGCAGCTTGACGGTCGGGGGGACTGGAAACACCATATATTTT	CASSLTVGGTGNTIYF
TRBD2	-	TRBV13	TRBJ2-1	TGTGCCAGCAGCTTGACGGGACTACCCTACAATGAGCAGTTCTTC	CASSLTGLPYNEQFF
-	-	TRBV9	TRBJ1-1	TGTGCCAGCAGCGTATCACCCAAAGGGGATTTACCTCTTGAAGCTTTCTTT	CASSVSPKGDLPLEAFF
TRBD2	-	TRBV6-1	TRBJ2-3	TGTGCCAGCAGTGAAGAAAGTATCTTAGCGGGGCGCACAGATACGCAGTATTTT	CASSEESILAGRTDTQYF
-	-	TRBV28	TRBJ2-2	TGTGCCACCCACCAAGACAGCTACACCGGGGAGCTGTTTTTT	CATHQDSYTGELFF